The 32 T cell receptor beta chains presented below share a single source sample, sequenced in a study of cytomegalovirus exposure and HLA in healthy donors. The primer mix had 60 Vbeta and 13 Jbeta primers. The assay was immunoSEQ multiplex PCR, and TCRdb's table has in-frame clones only and misses some. Its table lists 75,000 to 95,000 clones. Sample: PBMCs. Every receptor here comes from a man aged 25 to 45 in good health and CMV-seronegative.

The V gene is TRBV27, the J gene TRBJ1-5; D gene unclear. Germline assignment: CDR1 MNHEY and CDR2 SMNVEV (reference sequence). V was trimmed by 8 bases and J by 6 bases, leaving 14 bases between them. The CDR3 has 13 residues. The CDR3 is CASGNPASQPQHF. For the CDR3, the DNA is TGTGCCAGCGGCAATCCTGCCAGTCAGCCCCAGCATTTT.

The chain recombines TRBV2 with TRBJ1-2; D possibly corresponds to TRBD1 (5 bases). Trimming left V 7 bases short and J 7 bases short, with 22 bases between. The germline CDR1 and CDR2 sequences are SNHLY and FYNNEI. The CDR3 totals 15 residues. The CDR3 region is CASTRQNPTRRGYTF. CDR3 bases: TGTGCCAGCACACGACAGAACCCAACGCGGCGTGGCTACACCTTC.

This chain connects TRBV27 to TRBJ2-2; no reliable D call. The CDR3 is 14 residues long. Germline values: CDR1 MNHEY, CDR2 SMNVEV (reference sequence). The V end was cut by 3 bases, the J end by 0 bases, with 5 bases between. The CDR3 DNA follows: TGTGCCAGCAGTTTCCTACCGAACACCGGGGAGCTGTTTTTT. Protein sequence: CASSFLPNTGELFF.

This chain uses TRBV28 with TRBJ2-7; D is possibly TRBD1 (6 bases). Trimming took 3 bases from V and 0 from J, leaving 15 bases between them. This CDR3 is 16 amino acids long. The germline gives CDR1 MDHEN, CDR2 SYDVKM. This CDR3 reads CASSLNSGTPSYEQYF. The CDR3 coding sequence is TGTGCCAGCAGTTTGAATTCCGGGACACCCTCCTACGAGCAGTACTTC. The variable domain in full, completed from reference TRBV28 and TRBJ2-7, reads DVKVTQSSRYLVKRTGEKVFLECVQDMDHENMFWYRQDPGLGLRLIYFSYDVKMKEKGDIPEGYSVSREKKERFSLILESASTNQTSMYLCASSLNSGTPSYEQYFGPGTRLTVT.

The chain has TRBV18 and TRBJ1-2, with TRBD1 matching over 7 bases. Germline values: CDR1 KGHSH, CDR2 LQKENI. With V trimmed by 5 bases and J by 3 bases, 6 bases remained unmatched. There are 14 residues in the CDR3. Written as DNA, the CDR3 is TGTGCCAGCTCAATCGACAGGGACCACTATGGCTACACCTTC. Translation: CASSIDRDHYGYTF.

This chain links TRBV25-1 with TRBJ2-2, with 7 bases matching TRBD1. Per the germline V gene, CDR1 is MGHDK and CDR2 is SYGVNS. The CDR3 has 16 amino acids. V dropped 2 bases and J dropped 5; count of bases not matched to a gene: 8. This CDR3 is CASSEPDRARTGELFF. The CDR3 region has the DNA TGTGCCAGCAGTGAACCCGACAGGGCCCGAACCGGGGAGCTGTTTTTT.

The CDR3 nucleotides are TGCGCCAGCAGCCAAGGAGGGGGTAGCTCCTACAATGAGCAGTTCTTC. It is translated as CASSQGGGSSYNEQFF. This chain connects TRBV4-1 to TRBJ2-1; tentative D call: TRBD1 (6 bases). The CDR3 totals 16 residues. Trimming left V 1 base short and J 0 bases short, with 10 bases between. Germline V gene data show CDR1 as MGHRA and CDR2 as YSYEKL.

This chain uses TRBV11-2 with TRBJ2-7; D is unclear. This CDR3 contains 14 residues. Trimming stripped 2 bases from V and 6 bases from J, with 14 bases between. Germline V gives CDR1 SGHAT, CDR2 FQNNGV. CDR3: CASSLIQAPPEQYF. CDR3 coding DNA: TGTGCCAGCAGCTTAATTCAAGCGCCTCCCGAGCAGTACTTC.

The chain carries TRBV6-1 and TRBJ2-7; 9 bases line up with TRBD1. The CDR3 sequence is 15 residues long. The V gene's germline CDR1 is MNHNS and CDR2 SASEGT. J lost 1 base, V lost 3 bases, and 4 bases had no gene match. CDR3 sequence (DNA): TGTGCCAGCAGTGAGACCGGGACAGGGTCCTACGAGCAGTACTTC. It is translated as CASSETGTGSYEQYF.

This chain connects TRBV4-3 to TRBJ2-3; D is perhaps TRBD1 (7 bases). This CDR3 is built from 14 residues. From germline, CDR1 is LGHNA and CDR2 YSLEER. V was pared by 4 bases and J by 5 bases, with 13 bases between. The CDR3 loop is CASSRRGQKDTQYF. The DNA of the CDR3 is TGCGCCAGCAGCCGGAGGGGGCAGAAAGATACGCAGTATTTT.

This chain links TRBV7-8 with TRBJ1-6, with D unclear. Germline assignment: CDR1 SGHVS and CDR2 FQNEAQ. The CDR3 has 15 amino acids. V lost 3 bases to trimming and J lost 6 bases, with 12 bases between them. CDR3 in amino acids: CASSFSGRGNSPLHF. CDR3 DNA sequence: TGTGCCAGCAGCTTTAGTGGACGGGGTAATTCACCCCTCCACTTT.

This chain uses TRBV5-1 with TRBJ2-7; 8 bases line up with TRBD2. With 4 bases clipped from V and 7 bases from J, the junction kept 13 bases outside the gene matches. Per germline, CDR1 SGHRS and CDR2 YFSETQ. CDR3 size: 15 residues. As DNA, the CDR3 is TGCGCCAGCAGCGACCCCGGGAGGGGGACTAAAGAGCAGTACTTC. Protein: CASSDPGRGTKEQYF.

This chain joins TRBV5-1 and TRBJ2-2; D possibly corresponds to TRBD1 (5 bases). Germline lookup yields CDR1 SGHRS and CDR2 YFSETQ. CDR3 size: 16 residues. V gave up 1 base and J gave up 5 bases, with 15 bases separating them. The CDR3 nucleotides read TGCGCCAGCAGCTTGCTAGGGGTCGACGGAACCGGGGAGCTGTTTTTT. This gives the protein CASSLLGVDGTGELFF.

The chain joins TRBV2 to TRBJ2-1; 9 bases map to TRBD2. Germline V gene data show CDR1 as SNHLY and CDR2 as FYNNEI. With V trimmed by 5 bases and J by 2 bases, 4 bases remained unmatched. The CDR3 runs 15 residues. The CDR3 region is CASSPTSGAYNEQFF. The CDR3 DNA reads TGTGCCAGCAGTCCGACTAGCGGAGCCTACAATGAGCAGTTCTTC.

The chain couples TRBV11-1 to TRBJ2-3; 7 bases are a match to TRBD2. This CDR3 is 15 amino acids long. The J segment lost 2 bases and the V segment lost 8 bases, leaving 10 bases of the junction unmatched. The germline V gene encodes CDR1 SGHAT and CDR2 FQDESV (reference sequence). The chain's CDR3 is CASGLSGVLTDTQYF. In nucleotides, the CDR3 is TGTGCCAGCGGTCTAAGCGGGGTTCTCACAGATACGCAGTATTTT.

The chain links TRBV2 to TRBJ2-5; 7 bases match TRBD1. The CDR3 runs to 15 residues. Looked up from germline, CDR1 is SNHLY and CDR2 is FYNNEI. V shed 4 bases, J shed 4 bases, and the junction held 9 bases outside the gene matches. The DNA of the CDR3 is TGTGCCAGCAGTGCAGGGCAGGGGGTCCGAGAGACCCAGTACTTC. Its translation is CASSAGQGVRETQYF.

The gene calls are TRBV19 and TRBJ1-3; D uncertain. Trimming shortened V by 7 bases and J by 0 bases, and 19 bases separated the two germline ends. The CDR3 runs 17 residues. From germline, CDR1 is LNHDA and CDR2 SQIVND (reference sequence). CDR3 nucleotides: TGTGCCAGTACCTCTCCCGGACTATGGAGCTCTGGAAACACCATATATTTT. It encodes CASTSPGLWSSGNTIYF.

The chain is built from TRBV7-9 and TRBJ2-7; a weak D match, TRBD2 (7 bases). The CDR3 runs 15 residues. Germline assignment: CDR1 SEHNR and CDR2 FQNEAQ (reference sequence). The germline V and J ends were trimmed by 5 bases and 1 base, with 15 bases remaining between them. The CDR3 protein is CASSEGGSWSYEQYF. The CDR3 DNA follows: TGTGCCAGCAGCGAGGGGGGGAGTTGGTCCTACGAGCAGTACTTC. The full variable domain, with the rest looked up from reference TRBV7-9 and TRBJ2-7, is DTGVSQNPRHKITKRGQNVTFRCDPISEHNRLYWYRQTLGQGPEFLTYFQNEAQLEKSRLLSDRFSAERPKGSFSTLEIQRTEQGDSAMYLCASSEGGSWSYEQYFGPGTRLTVT.

The chain links TRBV18 to TRBJ1-2; 9 bases are a match to TRBD1. From germline, CDR1 is KGHSH and CDR2 LQKENI. Trimming took 6 bases from V and 5 from J; bases not matched to a gene: 4. CDR3 size: 13 residues. CDR3 amino acids: CASSDGQGYGYTF. The CDR3 region has the DNA TGTGCCAGCTCGGACGGACAGGGGTATGGCTACACCTTC.

This chain joins TRBV28 and TRBJ1-1; D gene uncertain. The V gene lost 5 bases and the J gene lost 0 bases, with 10 bases spanning the gap. The CDR3 consists of 14 residues. Germline V gene sequence: CDR1 MDHEN, CDR2 SYDVKM. CDR3 protein: CASSGRPLNTEAFF. DNA of the CDR3: TGTGCCAGCAGTGGGAGGCCCTTGAACACTGAAGCTTTCTTT.

The CDR3 protein is CASSDPDRGYSNQPQHF. CDR3 bases: TGCGCCAGCAGTGACCCGGACAGGGGATATAGCAATCAGCCCCAGCATTTT. The chain recombines TRBV10-2 with TRBJ1-5; 9 nucleotides match TRBD1. CDR3 length: 17 amino acids. J was trimmed by 0 bases and V by 3 bases; bases with no gene match: 6. Per germline, CDR1 WSHSY and CDR2 SAAADI.

V is TRBV29-1 and J is TRBJ2-1, with 11 bases fitting TRBD2. The CDR3 has 14 amino acids. The junction had 12 bases not matched to a gene; V was cut back by 8 bases and J by 9 bases. The germline V gene has CDR1 SQVTM and CDR2 ANQGSEA. DNA of the CDR3: TGCAGCTGGGCCTTAGCGGGAGGGTATAGTGAGCAGTTCTTC. It specifies CSWALAGGYSEQFF.

The CDR3 loop is CASSLRQANEQFF. In nucleotides, the CDR3 is TGTGCCAGCAGCCTCCGACAGGCCAATGAGCAGTTCTTC. V is TRBV9 and J is TRBJ2-1, with a possible D match to TRBD1 (6 bases). Germline V lookup: CDR1 SGDLS, CDR2 YYNGEE. With 4 bases removed from V and 6 bases from J, the gap between germline ends came to 11 bases. This CDR3 comprises 13 residues.

The chain has TRBV27 and TRBJ2-3; D may be TRBD2 (6 bases). CDR1 and CDR2 from the germline V gene are MNHEY and SMNVEV (reference sequence). The ends were cut back, 5 bases at V and 1 base at J, with 16 bases in the middle. This CDR3 comprises 16 residues. The CDR3 bases are TGTGCCAGCAGTCCGACTAGGGGTGGGGGCACAGATACGCAGTATTTT. This sequence encodes CASSPTRGGGTDTQYF.

V usage is TRBV6-1 and J usage is TRBJ2-7; D perhaps matches TRBD1 (5 bases). The ends were cut back, 1 base at V and 7 bases at J, with 20 bases in the middle. The germline V gene encodes CDR1 MNHNS and CDR2 SASEGT. The length of the CDR3 is 16 residues. In DNA, the CDR3 is TGTGCCAGCAGTGAAGTCCCCGACAGCTACTTTAAAGAGCAGTACTTC. Its translation: CASSEVPDSYFKEQYF.

V gene TRBV10-3 combines with J gene TRBJ2-7; D is possibly TRBD2 (5 bases). The germline V and J ends were trimmed by 1 base and 0 bases, with 13 bases remaining between them. The CDR3 extends over 16 amino acids. Germline values: CDR1 ENHRY, CDR2 SYGVKD. The CDR3 DNA follows: TGTGCCATCAGTGAGTTTGGTATGGGGAGCTCCTACGAGCAGTACTTC. It codes for CAISEFGMGSSYEQYF.

The rearrangement links TRBV6-1 to TRBJ2-1; 7 positions agree with TRBD1. J was trimmed by 4 bases and V by 5 bases; bases with no gene match: 5. The CDR3 is 14 amino acids. Germline V gene data show CDR1 as MNHNS and CDR2 as SASEGT. The CDR3 coding sequence is TGTGCCAGCAGTCCCTCGGGACAGTACAATGAGCAGTTCTTC. Protein product: CASSPSGQYNEQFF.

This chain connects TRBV19 to TRBJ2-1; the match to TRBD2 covers 9 bases. The length of the CDR3 is 15 residues. Germline V CDR1 and CDR2: LNHDA, SQIVND (reference sequence). V lost 0 bases and J lost 9; bases outside the gene matches: 6. CDR3 amino acids: CASSIDAGGFSEQFF. The DNA for the CDR3 is TGTGCCAGTAGTATAGATGCGGGAGGGTTTAGTGAGCAGTTCTTC.

This sequence joins TRBV19 and TRBJ2-7; weak D call: TRBD1 (5 bases). The CDR3 is 15 amino acids. Germline values: CDR1 LNHDA, CDR2 SQIVND (reference sequence). Between the trimmed V and J ends, which lost 3 bases and 5 bases, there was a span of 17 bases. The CDR3 coding sequence is TGTGCCAGTAGTATTGACCTAGAAGGGGCAGACGAGCAGTACTTC. Translation: CASSIDLEGADEQYF.

The CDR3 loop is CASSPNGGFNEKLFF. Written as DNA, the CDR3 is TGTGCCAGTAGTCCGAACGGGGGGTTTAATGAAAAACTGTTTTTT. V is TRBV19 and J is TRBJ1-4, with a weak D call TRBD1 (5 bases). CDR3 size: 15 residues. Between the trimmed V and J ends, which lost 5 bases and 4 bases, there was a span of 14 bases. CDR1 and CDR2 from the germline V gene are LNHDA and SQIVND (reference sequence).

This chain uses TRBV4-2 with TRBJ2-7; 9 nucleotides match TRBD2. The CDR3 sequence is 16 residues long. CDR1 LGHNA and CDR2 YNFKEQ come from the germline V gene. V was pared by 0 bases and J by 3 bases, with 6 bases of the junction left unmatched. The CDR3 here is CASSQEGAGGLYEQYF. DNA of the CDR3: TGTGCCAGCAGCCAAGAGGGAGCGGGGGGTCTCTACGAGCAGTACTTC.

About this clone: This sample includes further DNA sequences coding for the same CDR3. The V call is TRBV5-1, the J call TRBJ2-3, with a tentative D call TRBD2 (6 bases). The germline V gene has CDR1 SGHRS and CDR2 YFSETQ. This CDR3 contains 16 residues. V lost 4 bases and J lost 3, with 18 bases in between. This chain's CDR3 is CASSPVIRSGTDTQYF. As DNA, the CDR3 is TGCGCCAGCAGCCCTGTTATAAGGAGCGGGACAGATACGCAGTATTTT.